Below, one T cell receptor beta chain is given with its context. The entry originates in a study of blood T cell repertoires in COVID-19. Turning to the study itself: Some COVID-19 samples were acute and others convalescent; all came from the United States, Italy and Spain. PBMCs, B-cell-depleted T cells, or T cells were the source of the cDNA or gDNA that made up the material.

In the authors' workflow: For nucleated cells, counts were estimated from reference gene primer amplification. Assay: immunoSEQ multiplex PCR; the TCRdb copy retains only in-frame clones and omits some. Clone size and the V and J calls come from that table; the DNA yielded D and trimming. Of more than 200,000 clones in the sample, approximately 86% were seen once. Enrolled during active infection, Seattle patients were then followed longitudinally. This receptor was obtained from a woman aged 60-75 years with COVID-19, enrolled during active disease. The sample was peripheral blood.

The CDR3 loop reads CASSTPKGGTGLTEAFF. The CDR3 DNA is TGTGCCAGCAGTACCCCCAAGGGGGGGACAGGGCTCACTGAAGCTTTCTTT. The chain couples TRBV28 to TRBJ1-1, with TRBD1 matching 9 bases. Germline V CDR1 and CDR2: MDHEN, SYDVKM. This CDR3 is built from 17 residues. V trimming: 5 bases; J trimming: 4 bases; junction bases outside the gene matches: 14.